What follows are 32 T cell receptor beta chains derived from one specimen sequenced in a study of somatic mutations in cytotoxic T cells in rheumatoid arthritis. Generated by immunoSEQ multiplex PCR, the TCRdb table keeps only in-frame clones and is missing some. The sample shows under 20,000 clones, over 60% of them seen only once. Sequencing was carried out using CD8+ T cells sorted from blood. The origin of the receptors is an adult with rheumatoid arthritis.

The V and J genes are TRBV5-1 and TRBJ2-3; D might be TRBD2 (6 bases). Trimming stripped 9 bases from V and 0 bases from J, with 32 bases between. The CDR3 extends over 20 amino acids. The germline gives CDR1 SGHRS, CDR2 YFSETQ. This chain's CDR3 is CATNHTSLCGAFISTDTQYF. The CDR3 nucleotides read TGCGCCACCAACCATACTAGCTTGTGTGGGGCATTCATTAGCACAGATACGCAGTATTTT. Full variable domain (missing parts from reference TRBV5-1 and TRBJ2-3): KAGVTQTPRYLIKTRGQQVTLSCSPISGHRSVSWYQQTPGQGLQFLFEYFSETQRNKGNFPGRFSGRQFSNSRSEMNVSTLELGDSALYLCATNHTSLCGAFISTDTQYFGPGTRLTVL.

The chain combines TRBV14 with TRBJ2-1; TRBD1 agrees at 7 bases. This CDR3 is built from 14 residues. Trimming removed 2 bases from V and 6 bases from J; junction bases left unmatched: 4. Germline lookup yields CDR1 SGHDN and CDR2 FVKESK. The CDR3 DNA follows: TGTGCCAGCAGCCAACCAGGACAGGTCAATGAGCAGTTCTTC. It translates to CASSQPGQVNEQFF. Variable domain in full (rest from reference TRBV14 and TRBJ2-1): EAGVTQFPSHSVIEKGQTVTLRCDPISGHDNLYWYRRVMGKEIKFLLHFVKESKQDESGMPNNRFLAERTGGTYSTLKVQPAELEDSGVYFCASSQPGQVNEQFFGPGTRLTVL.

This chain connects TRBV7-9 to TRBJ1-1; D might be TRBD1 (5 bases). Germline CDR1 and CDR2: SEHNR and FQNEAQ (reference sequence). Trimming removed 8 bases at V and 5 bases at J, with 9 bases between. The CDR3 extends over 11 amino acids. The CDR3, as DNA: TGTGCCAGCGGGGGAATGACTGAAGCTTTCTTT. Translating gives CASGGMTEAFF.

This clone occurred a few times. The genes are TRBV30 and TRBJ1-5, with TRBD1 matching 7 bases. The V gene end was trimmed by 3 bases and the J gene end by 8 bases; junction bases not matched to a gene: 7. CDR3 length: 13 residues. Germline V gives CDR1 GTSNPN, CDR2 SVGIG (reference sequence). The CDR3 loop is CAWSRGGMEPQHF. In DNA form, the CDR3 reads TGTGCCTGGAGCCGAGGGGGCATGGAGCCCCAGCATTTT.

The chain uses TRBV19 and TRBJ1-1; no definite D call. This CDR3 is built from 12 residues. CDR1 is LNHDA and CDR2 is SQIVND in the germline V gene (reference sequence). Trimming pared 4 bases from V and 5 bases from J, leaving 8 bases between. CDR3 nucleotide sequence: TGTGCCAGTAGTACCCTAGGGACTGAAGCTTTCTTT. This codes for CASSTLGTEAFF. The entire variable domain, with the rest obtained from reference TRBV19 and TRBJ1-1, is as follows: DGGITQSPKYLFRKEGQNVTLSCEQNLNHDAMYWYRQDPGQGLRLIYYSQIVNDFQKGDIAEGYSVSREKKESFPLTVTSAQKNPTAFYLCASSTLGTEAFFGQGTRLTVV.

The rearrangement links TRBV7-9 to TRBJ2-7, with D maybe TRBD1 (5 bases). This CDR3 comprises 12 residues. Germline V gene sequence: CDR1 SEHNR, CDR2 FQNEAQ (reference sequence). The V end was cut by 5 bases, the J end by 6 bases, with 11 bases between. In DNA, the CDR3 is TGTGCCAGCAGCCCCGGACAACCCGAGCAGTACTTC. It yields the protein CASSPGQPEQYF. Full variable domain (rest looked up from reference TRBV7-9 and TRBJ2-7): DTGVSQNPRHKITKRGQNVTFRCDPISEHNRLYWYRQTLGQGPEFLTYFQNEAQLEKSRLLSDRFSAERPKGSFSTLEIQRTEQGDSAMYLCASSPGQPEQYFGPGTRLTVT.

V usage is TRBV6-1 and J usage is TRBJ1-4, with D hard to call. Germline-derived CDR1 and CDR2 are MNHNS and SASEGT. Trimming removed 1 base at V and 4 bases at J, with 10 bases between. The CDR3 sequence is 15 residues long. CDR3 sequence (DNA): TGTGCCAGCAGTGAAGTTTTTACAGATAATGAAAAACTGTTTTTT. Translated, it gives CASSEVFTDNEKLFF.

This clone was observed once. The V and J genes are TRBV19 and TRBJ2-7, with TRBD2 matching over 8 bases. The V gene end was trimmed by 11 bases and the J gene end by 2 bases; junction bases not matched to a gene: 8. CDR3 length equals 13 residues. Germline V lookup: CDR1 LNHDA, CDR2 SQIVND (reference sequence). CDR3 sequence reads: CASTSEGAYEQYF. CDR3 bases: TGTGCCTCGACTAGCGAGGGTGCCTACGAGCAGTACTTC.

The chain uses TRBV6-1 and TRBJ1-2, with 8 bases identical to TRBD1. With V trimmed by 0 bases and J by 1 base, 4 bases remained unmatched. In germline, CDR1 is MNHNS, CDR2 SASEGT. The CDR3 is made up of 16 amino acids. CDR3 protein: CASSEAVTGGNYGYTF. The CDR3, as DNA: TGTGCCAGCAGTGAAGCGGTCACAGGGGGTAACTATGGCTACACCTTC.

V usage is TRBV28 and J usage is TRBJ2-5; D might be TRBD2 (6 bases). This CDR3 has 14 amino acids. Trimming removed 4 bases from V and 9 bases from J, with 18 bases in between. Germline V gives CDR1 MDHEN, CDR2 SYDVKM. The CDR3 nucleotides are TGTGCCAGCAGTTCCTCTAGTTACTGGGGGGCCCAGTACTTC. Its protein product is CASSSSSYWGAQYF.

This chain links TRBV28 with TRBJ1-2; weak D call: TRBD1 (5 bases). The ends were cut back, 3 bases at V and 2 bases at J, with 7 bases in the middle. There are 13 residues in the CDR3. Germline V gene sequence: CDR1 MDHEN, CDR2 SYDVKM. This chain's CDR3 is CASSFPGNYGYTF. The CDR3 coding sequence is TGTGCCAGCAGTTTCCCAGGGAACTATGGCTACACCTTC.

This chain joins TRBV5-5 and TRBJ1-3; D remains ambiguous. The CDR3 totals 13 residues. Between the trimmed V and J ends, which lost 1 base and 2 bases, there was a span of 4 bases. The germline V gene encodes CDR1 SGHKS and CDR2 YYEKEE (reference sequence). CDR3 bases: TGTGCCAGCAGCTTGTCGGCTGGAAACACCATATATTTT. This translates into CASSLSAGNTIYF.

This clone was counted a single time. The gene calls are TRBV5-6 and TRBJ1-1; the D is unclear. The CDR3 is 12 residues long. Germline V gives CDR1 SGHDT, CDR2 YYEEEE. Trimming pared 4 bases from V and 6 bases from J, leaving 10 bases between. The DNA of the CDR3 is TGTGCCAGCAGCCTAGGGCGGGCTGAAGCTTTCTTT. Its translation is CASSLGRAEAFF.

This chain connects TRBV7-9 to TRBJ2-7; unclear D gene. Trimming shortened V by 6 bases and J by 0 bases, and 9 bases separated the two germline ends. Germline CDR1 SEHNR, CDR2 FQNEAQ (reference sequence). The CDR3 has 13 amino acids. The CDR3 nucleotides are TGTGCCAGCAGGGCTCCCACCTCCTACGAGCAGTACTTC. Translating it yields CASRAPTSYEQYF.

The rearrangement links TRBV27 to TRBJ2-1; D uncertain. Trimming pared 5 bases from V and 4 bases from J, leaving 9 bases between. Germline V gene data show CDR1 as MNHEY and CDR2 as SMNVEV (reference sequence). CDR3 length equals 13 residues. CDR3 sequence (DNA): TGTGCCAGCAGTCCTCAATCGTACAATGAGCAGTTCTTC. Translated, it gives CASSPQSYNEQFF.

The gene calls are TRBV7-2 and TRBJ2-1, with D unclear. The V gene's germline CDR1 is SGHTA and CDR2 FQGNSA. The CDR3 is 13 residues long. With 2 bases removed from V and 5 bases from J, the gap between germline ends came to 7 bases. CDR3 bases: TGTGCCAGCAGCTTATTAGGCGACAATGAGCAGTTCTTC. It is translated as CASSLLGDNEQFF.

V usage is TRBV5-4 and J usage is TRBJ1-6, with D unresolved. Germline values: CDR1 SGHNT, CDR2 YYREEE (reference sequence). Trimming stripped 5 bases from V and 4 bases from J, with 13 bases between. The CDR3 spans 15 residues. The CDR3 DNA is TGTGCCAGCAGTCCCACGGTTGAGTATAATTCACCCCTCCACTTT. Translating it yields CASSPTVEYNSPLHF.

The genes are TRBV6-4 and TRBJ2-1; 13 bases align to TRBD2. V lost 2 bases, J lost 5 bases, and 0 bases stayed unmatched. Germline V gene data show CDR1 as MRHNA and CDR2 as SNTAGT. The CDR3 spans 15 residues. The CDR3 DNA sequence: TGTGCCAGCAGTGACGGACTAGCGGGGGACAATGAGCAGTTCTTC. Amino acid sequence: CASSDGLAGDNEQFF.

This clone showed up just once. CDR3 in amino acids: CASSKPGLGVETQYF. In DNA form, the CDR3 reads TGTGCCAGCAGCAAGCCGGGACTAGGGGTGGAGACCCAGTACTTC. This chain joins TRBV7-2 and TRBJ2-5; 8 bases line up with TRBD2. Per the germline V gene, CDR1 is SGHTA and CDR2 is FQGNSA. This CDR3 spans 15 amino acids. V gave up 5 bases and J gave up 5 bases; unmatched junction bases: 10. Using reference TRBV7-2 and TRBJ2-5 for the parts outside the CDR3, the full variable domain is GAGVSQSPSNKVTEKGKDVELRCDPISGHTALYWYRQSLGQGLEFLIYFQGNSAPDKSGLPSDRFSAERTGGSVSTLTIQRTQQEDSAVYLCASSKPGLGVETQYFGPGTRLLVL.

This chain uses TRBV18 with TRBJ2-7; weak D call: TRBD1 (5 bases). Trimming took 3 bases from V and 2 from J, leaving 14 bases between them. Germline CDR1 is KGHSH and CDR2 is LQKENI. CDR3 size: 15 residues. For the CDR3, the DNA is TGTGCCAGCTCACCGACAGTGCTCAACCCCTACGAGCAGTACTTC. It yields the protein CASSPTVLNPYEQYF.

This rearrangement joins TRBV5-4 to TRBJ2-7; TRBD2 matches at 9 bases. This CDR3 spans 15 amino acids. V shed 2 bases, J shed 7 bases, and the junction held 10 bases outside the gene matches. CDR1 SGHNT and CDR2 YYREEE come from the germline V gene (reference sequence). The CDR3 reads CASSFEAGGWGEQYF. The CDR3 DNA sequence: TGTGCCAGCAGCTTTGAAGCGGGGGGCTGGGGGGAGCAGTACTTC.

CDR3 DNA: TGTGCCAGCAAACCAGGGGTAGGTGGCTACACCTTC. The encoded protein is CASKPGVGGYTF. The chain carries TRBV27 and TRBJ1-2; a possible D gene is TRBD1 (6 bases). CDR1 MNHEY and CDR2 SMNVEV come from the germline V gene (reference sequence). V was shortened by 7 bases and J by 7 bases, with 13 bases between the two germline ends. The CDR3 extends over 12 amino acids.

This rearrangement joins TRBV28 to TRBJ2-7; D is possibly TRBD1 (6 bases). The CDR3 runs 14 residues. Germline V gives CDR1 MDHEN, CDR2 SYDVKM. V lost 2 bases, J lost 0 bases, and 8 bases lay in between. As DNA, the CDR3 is TGTGCCAGCAGTTTAAGGGACAACTCCTACGAGCAGTACTTC. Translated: CASSLRDNSYEQYF. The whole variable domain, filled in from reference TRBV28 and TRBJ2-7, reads DVKVTQSSRYLVKRTGEKVFLECVQDMDHENMFWYRQDPGLGLRLIYFSYDVKMKEKGDIPEGYSVSREKKERFSLILESASTNQTSMYLCASSLRDNSYEQYFGPGTRLTVT.

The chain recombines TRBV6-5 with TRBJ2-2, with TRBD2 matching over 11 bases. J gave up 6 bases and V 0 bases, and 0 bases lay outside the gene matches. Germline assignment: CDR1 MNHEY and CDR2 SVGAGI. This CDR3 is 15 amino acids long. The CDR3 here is CASSYSSGGAGELFF. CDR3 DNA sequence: TGTGCCAGCAGTTACTCTAGCGGGGGGGCCGGGGAGCTGTTTTTT.

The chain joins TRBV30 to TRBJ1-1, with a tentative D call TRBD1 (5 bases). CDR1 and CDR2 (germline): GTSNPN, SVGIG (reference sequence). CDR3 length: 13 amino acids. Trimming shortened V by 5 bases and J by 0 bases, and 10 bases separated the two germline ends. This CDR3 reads CAWGTAVNTEAFF. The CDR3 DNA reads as TGTGCCTGGGGGACCGCCGTGAACACTGAAGCTTTCTTT.

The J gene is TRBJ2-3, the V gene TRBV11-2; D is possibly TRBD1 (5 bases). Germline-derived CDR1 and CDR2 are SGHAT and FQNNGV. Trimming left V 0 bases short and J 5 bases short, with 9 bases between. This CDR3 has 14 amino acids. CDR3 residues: CASSLEWTQDTQYF. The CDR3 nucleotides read TGTGCCAGCAGCTTAGAATGGACACAAGATACGCAGTATTTT. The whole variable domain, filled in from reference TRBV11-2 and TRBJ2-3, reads EAGVAQSPRYKIIEKRQSVAFWCNPISGHATLYWYQQILGQGPKLLIQFQNNGVVDDSQLPKDRFSAERLKGVDSTLKIQPAKLEDSAVYLCASSLEWTQDTQYFGPGTRLTVL.

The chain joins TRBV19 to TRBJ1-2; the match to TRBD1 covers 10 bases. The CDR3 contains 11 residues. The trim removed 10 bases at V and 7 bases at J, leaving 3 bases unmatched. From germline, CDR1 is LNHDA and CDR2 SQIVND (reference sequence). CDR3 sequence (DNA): TGTGCCACGACAGGGGGCGGTGGCTACACCTTC. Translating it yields CATTGGGGYTF. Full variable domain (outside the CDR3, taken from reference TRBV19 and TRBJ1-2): DGGITQSPKYLFRKEGQNVTLSCEQNLNHDAMYWYRQDPGQGLRLIYYSQIVNDFQKGDIAEGYSVSREKKESFPLTVTSAQKNPTAFYLCATTGGGGYTFGSGTRLTVV.

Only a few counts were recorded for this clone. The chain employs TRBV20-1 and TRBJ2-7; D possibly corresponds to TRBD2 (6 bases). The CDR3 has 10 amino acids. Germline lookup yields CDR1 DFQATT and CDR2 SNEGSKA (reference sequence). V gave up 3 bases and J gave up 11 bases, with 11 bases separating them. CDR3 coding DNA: TGCAGTGCTAGGCCGACTAGAGAGTACTTC. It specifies CSARPTREYF.

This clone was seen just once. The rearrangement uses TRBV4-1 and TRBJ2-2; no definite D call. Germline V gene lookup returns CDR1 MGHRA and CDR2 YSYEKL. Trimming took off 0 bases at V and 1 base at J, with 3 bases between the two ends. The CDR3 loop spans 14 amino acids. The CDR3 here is CASSQEMNTGELFF. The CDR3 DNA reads TGCGCCAGCAGCCAAGAAATGAACACCGGGGAGCTGTTTTTT.

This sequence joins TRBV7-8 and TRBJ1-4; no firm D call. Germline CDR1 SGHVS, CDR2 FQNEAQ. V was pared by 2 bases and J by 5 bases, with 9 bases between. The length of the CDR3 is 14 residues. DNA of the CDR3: TGTGCCAGCAGCTTACTAGGAGGAAATGAAAAACTGTTTTTT. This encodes CASSLLGGNEKLFF. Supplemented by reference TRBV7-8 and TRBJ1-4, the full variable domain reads GAGVSQSPRYKVAKRGQDVALRCDPISGHVSLFWYQQALGQGPEFLTYFQNEAQLDKSGLPSDRFFAERPEGSVSTLKIQRTQQEDSAVYLCASSLLGGNEKLFFGSGTQLSVL.

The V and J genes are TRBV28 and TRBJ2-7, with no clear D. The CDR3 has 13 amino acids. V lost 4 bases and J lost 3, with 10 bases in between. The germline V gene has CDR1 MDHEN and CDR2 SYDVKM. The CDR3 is CASSSRVSYEQYF. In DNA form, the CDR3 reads TGTGCCAGCAGTTCAAGGGTAAGCTACGAGCAGTACTTC.

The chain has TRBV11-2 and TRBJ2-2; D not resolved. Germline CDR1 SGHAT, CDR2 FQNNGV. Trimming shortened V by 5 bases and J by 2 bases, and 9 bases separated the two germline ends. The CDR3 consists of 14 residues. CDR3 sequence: CASSLTTNTGELFF. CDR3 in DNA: TGTGCCAGCAGCCTCACTACTAACACCGGGGAGCTGTTTTTT.